What follows is one T cell receptor beta chain and its context. Its antigen is still unknown. One base away there is no much larger clone; base qualities are not given. The germline V gene specifies MNHEY as CDR1 and SVGAGI as CDR2. From cysteine to phenylalanine, the CDR3 is 13 amino acids long. Only CDR3 DNA is held: 39 bases, read in frame from base 1. V and J are truncated by 5 bases and 2 bases respectively, leaving an intervening sequence of 10 bases. These data originate in a study of blood T cell repertoires in COVID-19 (dated by TCRdb to about 2020). With respect to the entire study: Samples from collaborators originated in the United States, Italy and Spain and spanned both the acute and convalescent phases of COVID-19. Sample metadata almost always included a de-identified subject ID, COVID-19 status, age in years and sex. The repertoires were released in a freely available public database intended as a resource for research on the immune response to SARS-CoV-2. The material from the prospective study consisted of cDNA or gDNA derived from T cells, B-cell-depleted T cells, or PBMCs. Where HLA class I and class II types were available, the types were taken from metadata supplied by the sample provider, not from assay-based typing. Samples came from the ongoing ImmuneRACE study (first 160 participants) plus 1,254 subjects from 6 global collaborators. Deeply sampled blood TCRbeta repertoires from subjects exposed to, actively infected with, or recovered from COVID-19 were included in the dataset. The research as a whole found: The quantity of clinical and demographic metadata differed by source and by participant and was supplied without curation.

TCRbeta CDR3 regions were amplified from genomic DNA by means of the immunoSEQ Assay, a bias-controlled multiplex PCR. The authors processed their data as follows. The number of nucleated cells in each sample was estimated from the amplification of reference gene primers within the assay. To quantify the absolute abundance of each unique TCRbeta CDR3 rearrangement, sequence reads were collapsed and filtered. For each sample, productive Simpson clonality was calculated as the square root of Simpson's diversity index over productive rearrangements. Not all clones reach the TCRdb copy of this immuneACCESS table, which keeps in-frame sequences only. Checked studies attribute under half of the gap to unresolved V genes and leave the rest unexplained. That table gives V, J and clone size, and the DNA gave D and trimming. The sample table lists roughly 38,000 clones, roughly 80% of them with a count of one. Clones ranked in the top ten supply roughly 10% of the sample.

Collaborating institutions collected whole blood in K2EDTA tubes following their own protocols. For TCRbeta analysis, collaborator samples were shipped as frozen whole blood, as isolated PBMCs, or as DNA extracted from either sample type. The rearrangement joined TRBV6-5 to TRBJ2-7; TRBD1 is possibly the D segment (5 matching bases). Sequencing used peripheral blood. This clonotype was obtained from a man in his sixties in a cohort sampled during active COVID-19. The CDR3 protein is CASSPGMTYEQYF. The DNA is as follows: TGTGCCAGCAGTCCAGGGATGACCTACGAGCAGTACTTC.